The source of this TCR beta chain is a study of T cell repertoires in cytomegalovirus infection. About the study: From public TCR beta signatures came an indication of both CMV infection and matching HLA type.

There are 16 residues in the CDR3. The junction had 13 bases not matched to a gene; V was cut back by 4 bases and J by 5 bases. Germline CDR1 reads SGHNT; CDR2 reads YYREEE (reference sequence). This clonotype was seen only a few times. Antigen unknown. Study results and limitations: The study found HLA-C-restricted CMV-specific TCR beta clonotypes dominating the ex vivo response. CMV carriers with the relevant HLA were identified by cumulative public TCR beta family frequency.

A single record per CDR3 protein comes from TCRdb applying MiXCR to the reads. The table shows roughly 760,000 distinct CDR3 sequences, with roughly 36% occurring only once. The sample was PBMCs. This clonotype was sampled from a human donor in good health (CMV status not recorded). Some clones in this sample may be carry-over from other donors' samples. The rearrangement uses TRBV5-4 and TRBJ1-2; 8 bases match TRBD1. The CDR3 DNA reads TGTGCCAGCAGCGCAGCCAGAGGACAGGGTGCGTATGGCTACACCTTC. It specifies CASSAARGQGAYGYTF.